This T cell receptor beta chain was retrieved from a study of blood T cell repertoires in COVID-19 (dated by TCRdb to 2020 to 2021). Turning to the overall study: Samples from collaborators originated in the United States, Italy and Spain and spanned both the acute and convalescent phases of COVID-19. The prospective study material was composed of cDNA or gDNA derived from T cells, B-cell-depleted T cells, or PBMCs. Subjects who had been exposed to COVID-19, were actively infected with it, or had recovered from it provided the deeply sampled blood TCRbeta repertoires that made up the dataset. The repertoires were made available in a free public database intended to serve as a resource for research on the immune response to SARS-CoV-2. Samples came from the ongoing ImmuneRACE study (first 160 participants) plus 1,254 subjects from 6 global collaborators. Nearly every sample came with metadata listing a de-identified subject ID, COVID-19 status, age in years and sex. Where available, HLA class I and class II types were taken from metadata supplied by the sample provider and were not determined by assay-based typing.

A remark on this clone: The specificity of this receptor is unknown. No qualities accompany the bases; no much larger clone lies one base away.

What the work shows at the level of the full study, not this receptor alone: Clinical and demographic metadata were provided uncurated, with the amount varying by source and participant.

Each collaborating institution followed its own protocols to collect whole blood in K2EDTA tubes. For TCRbeta analysis, collaborators shipped samples as frozen whole blood, isolated PBMCs, or DNA extracted from either of those sample types. The immunoSEQ Assay, a bias-controlled multiplex PCR, was used to amplify TCRbeta CDR3 regions from genomic DNA. The authors' analysis ran thus. The number of nucleated cells in each sample was estimated by amplification of reference gene primers within the assay. Sequence reads were collapsed and filtered to measure the absolute abundance of every unique TCRbeta CDR3 rearrangement. For each sample, productive Simpson clonality was calculated as the square root of Simpson's diversity index over productive rearrangements. In TCRdb, the immuneACCESS table is reduced to in-frame sequences with V and J assigned. These tables do not hold every clone; where another copy was compared, an unresolved V gene accounts for under half, and the others remain unexplained. V and J calls and clone size are as listed in that table; D and trimming were resolved from the DNA. This sample is represented by about 62,000 clones; roughly 71% of them were singletons. Clones ranked in the top ten supply over 6% of the sample.

The TCR sequence derives from a woman aged 45-60 years with active or convalescent COVID-19. Specimen: peripheral blood.

The bases read TGTGCCAGCAGCTTAGGTACCCTCCGGGGCTCTGGGGCCAACGTCCTGACTTTC. The resulting protein is CASSLGTLRGSGANVLTF. This receptor chain uses TRBV7-9 and TRBJ2-6, and perhaps TRBD2 as D gene, on 5 matching bases. V gives up 1 base and J gives up 0 bases, and the segment between their germline ends measures 13 bases. The CDR3 runs 18 amino acids, cysteine and phenylalanine included. The kept DNA is CDR3 alone, 54 bases in frame from the first base. CDR1 and CDR2, looked up from the germline V gene (reference sequence), are SEHNR and FQNEAQ.